The 18 T cell receptor beta chains given below trace back to one sample, sequenced in a study of vaccination effects on CD4 cells after COVID-19. CD4+ T cell isolation took place after 10 days of culture. Clones were sequenced by immunoSEQ multiplex PCR, and TCRdb holds only the in-frame ones, with some missing. The profile shows roughly 29,000 clones, more than 55% of them singletons. Their antigens are not known. The sequenced sample was CD4+ T cells from PBMCs cultured without peptide, obtained before COVID-19 vaccination. These receptors were obtained from a human donor who received a COVID-19 vaccine.

The chain is built from TRBV18 and TRBJ1-5, with no clear D. CDR1 and CDR2 from the germline V gene are KGHSH and LQKENI. The CDR3 length is 13 residues. V lost 3 bases, J lost 4 bases, and 7 bases lay in between. The CDR3 reads CASSPDQNQPQHF. The CDR3 region has the DNA TGTGCCAGCTCACCCGACCAAAATCAGCCCCAGCATTTT.

The chain is built from TRBV11-2 and TRBJ2-7; possibly TRBD2 for D (6 bases). Germline loops: CDR1 SGHAT, CDR2 FQNNGV. Trimming removed 8 bases at V and 0 bases at J, with 11 bases between. The CDR3 spans 13 residues. The CDR3: CASRSGSSYEQYF. As DNA, the CDR3 is TGTGCCAGCCGTAGCGGAAGCTCCTACGAGCAGTACTTC.

The genes are TRBV29-1 and TRBJ1-2; weak D call: TRBD1 (6 bases). Trimming cost V 6 bases and J 4 bases, with 18 bases left between them. CDR3 length: 14 residues. Germline assignment: CDR1 SQVTM and CDR2 ANQGSEA. CDR3 bases: TGCAGCGTCGACAACAGGGAGTTCACCTATGGCTACACCTTC. This sequence encodes CSVDNREFTYGYTF.

V gene TRBV6-5 combines with J gene TRBJ1-4; no clear D. The germline V gene has CDR1 MNHEY and CDR2 SVGAGI. This CDR3 comprises 13 residues. V lost 8 bases, J lost 5 bases, and 12 bases lay in between. This chain's CDR3 is CASSRVTNEKLFF. DNA for the CDR3: TGTGCCAGCTCCCGGGTCACCAATGAAAAACTGTTTTTT.

J is TRBJ2-1 and V is TRBV5-1; D gene unclear. Germline V gene sequence: CDR1 SGHRS, CDR2 YFSETQ. Trimming removed 0 bases at V and 0 bases at J, with 13 bases between. This CDR3 has 17 amino acids. CDR3 in amino acids: CASSLGVGGRSYNEQFF. CDR3 coding DNA: TGCGCCAGCAGCTTGGGGGTCGGCGGCCGCTCCTACAATGAGCAGTTCTTC.

The genes are TRBV6-5 and TRBJ1-2, with D perhaps TRBD1 (5 bases). The ends were cut back, 6 bases at V and 2 bases at J, with 10 bases in the middle. Per germline, CDR1 MNHEY and CDR2 SVGAGI. The CDR3 consists of 13 residues. In nucleotides, the CDR3 is TGTGCCAGCAGGATCGACAGAAACTATGGCTACACCTTC. Encoded protein: CASRIDRNYGYTF.

This clone was found a few times. V usage is TRBV19 and J usage is TRBJ2-2; D gene unclear. Germline V gene data show CDR1 as LNHDA and CDR2 as SQIVND (reference sequence). Trimming pared 5 bases from V and 0 bases from J, leaving 10 bases between. This CDR3 is 15 amino acids long. CDR3 region: CASSLFGTNTGELFF. CDR3 nucleotides: TGTGCCAGTAGTTTGTTTGGGACGAACACCGGGGAGCTGTTTTTT.

The chain carries TRBV7-2 and TRBJ1-1; 11 bases agree with TRBD1. The J segment lost 7 bases and the V segment lost 1 base, leaving 5 bases of the junction unmatched. The CDR3 has 15 residues. Germline CDR1 reads SGHTA; CDR2 reads FQGNSA. Here the CDR3 reads CASSLGTGGVLEAFF. Written as DNA, the CDR3 is TGTGCCAGCAGCTTAGGGACAGGGGGCGTACTTGAAGCTTTCTTT.

This clone showed up just a few times. V usage is TRBV6-2 or TRBV6-3 and J usage is TRBJ1-2, with unresolved D. V was shortened by 2 bases and J by 6 bases, with 16 bases between the two germline ends. The CDR3 runs 15 residues. Germline assignment: CDR1 MNHEY and CDR2 SVGEGT. CDR3 coding DNA: TGTGCCAGCAGTTACATAAGGGAGGTTGTGAATGGCTACACCTTC. As protein: CASSYIREVVNGYTF.

This clone has just a few counts. The chain combines TRBV4-1 with TRBJ2-2; maybe TRBD1 (6 bases). The length of the CDR3 is 20 residues. The germline V and J ends were trimmed by 3 bases and 5 bases, with 28 bases remaining between them. Germline assignment: CDR1 MGHRA and CDR2 YSYEKL. CDR3 in DNA: TGCGCCAGCAGCCAGGGGATAGGGCCTCGCGGCCAAAGGGGGACCGGGGAGCTGTTTTTT. The encoded protein is CASSQGIGPRGQRGTGELFF.

The chain is built from TRBV5-5 and TRBJ2-2; possible D gene TRBD1, 6 bases. Germline V gene lookup returns CDR1 SGHKS and CDR2 YYEKEE (reference sequence). V was cut by 4 bases and J by 0 bases, with 13 bases left in between. The CDR3 is made up of 16 amino acids. The CDR3 DNA is TGTGCCAGCAGCCACCGACAGGATGCGAACACCGGGGAGCTGTTTTTT. Translating gives CASSHRQDANTGELFF.

The CDR3 coding sequence is TGTGCCAGCAGCCTCCAGACAGGTCGAAGCACTGAAGCTTTCTTT. Protein product: CASSLQTGRSTEAFF. V gene TRBV7-9 combines with J gene TRBJ1-1, with a weak D call TRBD1 (6 bases). This CDR3 spans 15 amino acids. Germline loops: CDR1 SEHNR, CDR2 FQNEAQ (reference sequence). Trimming removed 5 bases from V and 4 bases from J, with 17 bases in between.

This clone was detected a few times. The chain has TRBV10-1 and TRBJ2-5; D remains ambiguous. Germline CDR1 reads WNHNN; CDR2 reads SYGVQD (reference sequence). V dropped 4 bases and J dropped 4 bases, with 16 bases sitting between them. This CDR3 spans 15 amino acids. The CDR3, as DNA: TGCGCCAGCAGTGCGTTCTACGGCAGCCTAGAGACCCAGTACTTC. It encodes CASSAFYGSLETQYF.

The chain has TRBV10-2 and TRBJ1-5; D gene unclear. Trimming pared 6 bases from V and 1 base from J, leaving 7 bases between. The germline V gene encodes CDR1 WSHSY and CDR2 SAAADI. This CDR3 has 13 amino acids. The CDR3 DNA is TGCGCCAGCAGGGTATCAAGCAATCAGCCCCAGCATTTT. It specifies CASRVSSNQPQHF.

V gene TRBV18 combines with J gene TRBJ1-5; no definite D call. The CDR3 loop spans 14 amino acids. The V gene lost 5 bases and the J gene lost 4 bases, with 12 bases spanning the gap. Germline V gene lookup returns CDR1 KGHSH and CDR2 LQKENI. Written as DNA, the CDR3 is TGTGCCAGCTCATTTACGGACGGTAATCAGCCCCAGCATTTT. This translates into CASSFTDGNQPQHF. The whole variable domain, filled in from reference TRBV18 and TRBJ1-5, reads NAGVMQNPRHLVRRRGQEARLRCSPMKGHSHVYWYRQLPEEGLKFMVYLQKENIIDESGMPKERFSAEFPKEGPSILRIQQVVRGDSAAYFCASSFTDGNQPQHFGDGTRLSIL.

The chain combines TRBV3-1 (or the pseudogene TRBV3-2) with TRBJ2-7, with a weak D call TRBD1 (5 bases). Trimming removed 1 base at V and 1 base at J, with 11 bases between. The CDR3 is 15 amino acids. The germline CDR1 and CDR2 sequences are LGHDT and YNNKEL (reference sequence). CDR3: CASSQGRGSSYEQYF. The DNA for the CDR3 is TGTGCCAGCAGCCAAGGTAGGGGTTCTTCCTACGAGCAGTACTTC.

The V gene is TRBV2, the J gene TRBJ2-5, with D perhaps matching TRBD1 or TRBD2 (5 bases each). V was cut by 4 bases and J by 7 bases, with 13 bases left in between. This CDR3 is built from 13 residues. Germline loops: CDR1 SNHLY, CDR2 FYNNEI. DNA for the CDR3: TGTGCCAGCAGTGGAGGGGATTCATGGACCCAGTACTTC. Amino acids: CASSGGDSWTQYF.

The table lists this clone with a few counts. V usage is TRBV11-3 and J usage is TRBJ2-3; D not resolved. Germline-derived CDR1 and CDR2 are SGHNT and YENEEA. The CDR3 contains 13 residues. The V and J ends lost 5 bases and 2 bases respectively, with 8 bases between them. The CDR3 nucleotides are TGTGCCAGCAGCCCCCGGACCACAGATACGCAGTATTTT. Protein: CASSPRTTDTQYF.